These 21 T cell receptor beta chains share one sample of origin, sequenced in a study of T cell responses to AZD1222 COVID-19 vaccine. Some clones are missing from TCRdb's copy, which holds only in-frame ones; the method was immunoSEQ multiplex PCR. This sample has 250,000 to 300,000 clones; 90% to 95% occur once, and the top ten carry around 0.57%. Sequencing used peripheral blood, obtained 28 days after the second AZD1222 dose. These receptors came from an adult who received the AZD1222 COVID-19 vaccine.

This clone occurred once. J is TRBJ2-7 and V is TRBV5-1; no clear D. V lost 1 base to trimming and J lost 6 bases, with 8 bases between them. The CDR3 runs 12 residues. The germline CDR1 and CDR2 sequences are SGHRS and YFSETQ. The CDR3 sequence: CASSLTSGEQYF. CDR3 nucleotide sequence: TGCGCCAGCAGCTTGACCTCGGGCGAGCAGTACTTC.

V gene TRBV6-2 or TRBV6-3 combines with J gene TRBJ1-1; D not certain. Per the germline V gene, CDR1 is MNHEY and CDR2 is SVGEGT. The CDR3 has 16 residues. V was clipped by 2 bases and J by 0 bases, with 13 bases between them. The CDR3: CASSYGPGLMNTEAFF. The CDR3 bases are TGTGCCAGCAGTTACGGCCCCGGGCTTATGAACACTGAAGCTTTCTTT.

On this clone: A read error may produce the germline difference seen at one junction end. This chain joins TRBV11-2 and TRBJ1-5; TRBD1 is a possible D gene (5 bases). The V gene's germline CDR1 is SGHAT and CDR2 FQNNGV. CDR3 length: 15 residues. In nucleotides, the CDR3 is TGTGCCAGCAGCGTAGACAGTCGGGGGGTTCAGCCCCAGCATTTT. This sequence encodes CASSVDSRGVQPQHF.

The genes are TRBV5-4 and TRBJ2-7; D ambiguous. CDR1 and CDR2 from the germline V gene are SGHNT and YYREEE (reference sequence). This CDR3 spans 13 amino acids. The V gene lost 4 bases and the J gene lost 1 base, with 9 bases spanning the gap. The CDR3 is CASSQWASYEQYF. As DNA, the CDR3 is TGTGCCAGCAGCCAATGGGCTTCCTACGAGCAGTACTTC.

This chain connects TRBV6-5 to TRBJ2-3, with TRBD2 matching over 10 bases. There are 16 residues in the CDR3. The junction had 8 bases not matched to a gene; V was cut back by 4 bases and J by 4 bases. The V gene's germline CDR1 is MNHEY and CDR2 SVGAGI. CDR3 sequence (DNA): TGTGCCAGCAGTTCCCCTAGCGGGGGACCCCCAGATACGCAGTATTTT. The encoded protein is CASSSPSGGPPDTQYF.

This sequence joins TRBV7-9 and TRBJ2-7, with 8 bases that match TRBD1. Per germline, CDR1 SEHNR and CDR2 FQNEAQ (reference sequence). The V segment lost 4 bases and the J segment 0 bases; nucleotides outside the gene matches: 5. This CDR3 contains 15 residues. Written as DNA, the CDR3 is TGTGCCAGCAGCTCCTGGACAGGGAGCTCCTACGAGCAGTACTTC. It specifies CASSSWTGSSYEQYF.

V gene TRBV19 combines with J gene TRBJ1-5, with 7 bases aligning to TRBD1. Germline V gene lookup returns CDR1 LNHDA and CDR2 SQIVND (reference sequence). V shed 3 bases and J 15 bases; nucleotides not matched to a gene: 17. The CDR3 is 15 residues long. The chain's CDR3 is CASSISGQATSEGHF. Written as DNA, the CDR3 is TGTGCCAGTAGTATCTCTGGACAGGCGACCTCCGAGGGGCATTTT.

The chain is built from TRBV7-2 and TRBJ1-2, with 9 bases fitting TRBD1. Germline loops: CDR1 SGHTA, CDR2 FQGNSA. CDR3 length equals 14 residues. Trimming removed 7 bases from V and 4 bases from J; junction bases left unmatched: 7. The CDR3 region is CASTRDRESYGYTF. The CDR3 DNA follows: TGTGCCAGCACCAGGGACAGGGAGAGCTATGGCTACACCTTC.

The chain joins TRBV3-1 (or the pseudogene TRBV3-2) to TRBJ2-3; 10 positions match TRBD2. The CDR3 is 14 residues long. Unmatched junction bases numbered 4, after V lost 9 bases and J lost 1 base. Germline V gives CDR1 LGHDT, CDR2 YNNKEL (reference sequence). The CDR3 sequence: CARTAGGGTDTQYF. CDR3 nucleotide sequence: TGTGCCAGAACAGCGGGAGGGGGCACAGATACGCAGTATTTT.

On this clone: Compared with germline, one end of the junction differs, possibly owing to a read error. The J gene is TRBJ2-2, the V gene TRBV7-2; D is unclear. The germline V gene encodes CDR1 SGHTA and CDR2 FQGNSA. The CDR3 length is 14 residues. The CDR3 coding sequence is TGTGCCAGCAGCTTAGATGCGAAAACCGGGGAGCTGTTTTTT. Translated, it gives CASSLDAKTGELFF.

This chain uses TRBV6-2 or TRBV6-3 with TRBJ2-7, with 9 bases lining up with TRBD1. V lost 5 bases to trimming and J lost 4 bases; unmatched junction nucleotides: 9. The CDR3 loop spans 15 amino acids. The germline V gene encodes CDR1 MNHEY and CDR2 SVGEGT. The CDR3 spells CASSVKGTGKYEQYF. As DNA, the CDR3 is TGTGCCAGCAGTGTAAAAGGGACAGGGAAGTACGAGCAGTACTTC.

V usage is TRBV3-1 (or the pseudogene TRBV3-2) and J usage is TRBJ2-1; no definite D call. This CDR3 is 16 amino acids long. V was cut by 1 base and J by 2 bases, with 12 bases left in between. CDR1 and CDR2 (germline): LGHDT, YNNKEL (reference sequence). CDR3 region: CASSQVFGPTYNEQFF. CDR3 in DNA: TGTGCCAGCAGCCAAGTATTTGGGCCCACCTACAATGAGCAGTTCTTC.

The chain is built from TRBV9 and TRBJ1-2; perhaps TRBD1 as D (6 bases). The V end lost 4 bases, the J end lost 8 bases, and 15 bases lay between the germline ends. The length of the CDR3 is 13 residues. CDR1 is SGDLS and CDR2 is YYNGEE in the germline V gene. This CDR3 is CASSPPGGAGYTF. In DNA form, the CDR3 reads TGTGCCAGCAGCCCGCCTGGGGGGGCGGGCTACACCTTC.

The chain joins TRBV27 to TRBJ2-7, with D uncertain. Germline V lookup: CDR1 MNHEY, CDR2 SMNVEV (reference sequence). Trimming took off 3 bases at V and 2 bases at J, with 11 bases between the two ends. The CDR3 contains 14 residues. The CDR3 is CASSFSSVPYEQYF. DNA of the CDR3: TGTGCCAGCAGTTTCTCCAGCGTCCCCTACGAGCAGTACTTC.

The rearrangement joins TRBV27 to TRBJ1-1; a possible D gene is TRBD1 (5 bases). CDR1 and CDR2 (germline): MNHEY, SMNVEV (reference sequence). V was pared by 3 bases and J by 8 bases, with 10 bases between. The CDR3 contains 12 residues. CDR3: CASSFPGGEAFF. CDR3 bases: TGTGCCAGCAGTTTTCCTGGGGGAGAAGCTTTCTTT.

The V call is TRBV28, the J call TRBJ1-1, with D uncertain. The CDR3 extends over 14 amino acids. Germline CDR1 is MDHEN and CDR2 is SYDVKM. Trimming removed 4 bases from V and 4 bases from J, with 13 bases in between. CDR3 region: CASSSLGGPTEAFF. In DNA form, the CDR3 reads TGTGCCAGCAGTTCCTTAGGCGGGCCCACTGAAGCTTTCTTT. Using reference TRBV28 and TRBJ1-1 for the parts outside the CDR3, the full variable domain is DVKVTQSSRYLVKRTGEKVFLECVQDMDHENMFWYRQDPGLGLRLIYFSYDVKMKEKGDIPEGYSVSREKKERFSLILESASTNQTSMYLCASSSLGGPTEAFFGQGTRLTVV.

V and J are TRBV27 and TRBJ1-6, with D maybe TRBD1 (5 bases). Per the germline V gene, CDR1 is MNHEY and CDR2 is SMNVEV (reference sequence). The CDR3 is 16 amino acids. V was shortened by 3 bases and J by 9 bases, with 18 bases between the two germline ends. The DNA of the CDR3 is TGTGCCAGCAGTTTCAGGTGGGGAGGGGCGGGTTCACCCCTCCACTTT. Translated: CASSFRWGGAGSPLHF.

The chain employs TRBV27 and TRBJ2-1; a weak D match, TRBD2 (7 bases). This CDR3 is built from 11 residues. The ends were cut back, 2 bases at V and 13 bases at J, with 9 bases in the middle. The germline CDR1 and CDR2 sequences are MNHEY and SMNVEV (reference sequence). The CDR3 DNA reads TGTGCCAGCAGTTTAGGCGGGGGCCAGTTCTTC. Translation: CASSLGGGQFF.

The rearrangement joins TRBV2 to TRBJ1-1; possible D gene TRBD1, 6 bases. Trimming cost V 7 bases and J 4 bases, with 16 bases left between them. The CDR3 is made up of 14 amino acids. Germline CDR1 and CDR2: SNHLY and FYNNEI. The CDR3 sequence is CASTEQGFGTEAFF. Here the CDR3 DNA reads TGTGCCAGCACCGAACAGGGATTCGGCACTGAAGCTTTCTTT.

The chain combines TRBV6-1 with TRBJ2-3, with 11 bases that match TRBD2. The V gene's germline CDR1 is MNHNS and CDR2 SASEGT. Trimming removed 1 base from V and 1 base from J; junction bases left unmatched: 4. The CDR3 is made up of 17 amino acids. CDR3 in amino acids: CASSEVSGGAGTDTQYF. CDR3 DNA sequence: TGTGCCAGCAGTGAAGTTAGCGGGGGGGCCGGCACAGATACGCAGTATTTT.

The rearrangement uses TRBV3-1 (or the pseudogene TRBV3-2) and TRBJ2-3; 8 bases line up with TRBD1. CDR3 length equals 14 residues. Per germline, CDR1 LGHDT and CDR2 YNNKEL (reference sequence). V was clipped by 5 bases and J by 4 bases; unmatched bases: 5. The CDR3 bases are TGTGCCAGCAGCTTTCAGGGGGCCCCAGATACGCAGTATTTT. Translating it yields CASSFQGAPDTQYF.